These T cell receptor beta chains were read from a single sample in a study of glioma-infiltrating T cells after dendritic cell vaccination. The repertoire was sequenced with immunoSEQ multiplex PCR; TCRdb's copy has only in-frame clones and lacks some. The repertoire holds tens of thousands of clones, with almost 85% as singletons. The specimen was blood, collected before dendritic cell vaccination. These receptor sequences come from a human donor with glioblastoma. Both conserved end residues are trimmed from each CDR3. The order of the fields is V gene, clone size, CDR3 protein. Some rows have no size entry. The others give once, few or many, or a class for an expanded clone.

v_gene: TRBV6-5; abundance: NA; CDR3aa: ASTPTGARNEQF
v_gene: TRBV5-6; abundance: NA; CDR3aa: ASRTQGFNQPQH
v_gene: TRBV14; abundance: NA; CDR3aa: ASSQVGASAQSGANVLT
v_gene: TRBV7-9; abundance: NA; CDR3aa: ATGSGLTTNEQF
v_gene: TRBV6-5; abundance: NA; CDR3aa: ASRSPDRHTEAF
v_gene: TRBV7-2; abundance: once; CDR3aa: ASSFDRGPGLAF
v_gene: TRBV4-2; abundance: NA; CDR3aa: ASSQEGPRDSKNIQY
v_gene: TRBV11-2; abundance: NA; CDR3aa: ASSHGTGSGHTDTQY
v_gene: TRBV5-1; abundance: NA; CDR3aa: ASSLPRTGEYGYT
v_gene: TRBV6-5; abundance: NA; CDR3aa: ASSYRRGTNTGELF
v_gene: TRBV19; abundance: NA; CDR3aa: ASSIASGQETQY
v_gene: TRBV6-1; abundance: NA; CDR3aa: ASGLAGVNIQY
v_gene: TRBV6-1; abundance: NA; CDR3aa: ASSEATGNNQPQH
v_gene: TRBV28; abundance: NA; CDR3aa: ASSQSGTGRNGYT
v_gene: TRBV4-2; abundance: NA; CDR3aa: ASSQDLGQGAYEQY
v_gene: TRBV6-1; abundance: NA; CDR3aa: ASSGPGYGYT
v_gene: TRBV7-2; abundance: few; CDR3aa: ASSLQVAGGETQY
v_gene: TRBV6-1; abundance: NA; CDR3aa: ASSKGTGVTEAF
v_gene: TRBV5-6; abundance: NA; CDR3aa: ASSVGGGDGYT
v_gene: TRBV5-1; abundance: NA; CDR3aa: ASSEGLAGAPQY
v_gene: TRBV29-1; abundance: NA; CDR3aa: SVKGTGVSNTEAF
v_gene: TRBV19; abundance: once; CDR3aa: ASSQSGANVLT
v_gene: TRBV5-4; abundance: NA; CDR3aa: ASSPGQQETQY
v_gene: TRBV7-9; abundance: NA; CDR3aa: ASSSAAGGLQNEQF
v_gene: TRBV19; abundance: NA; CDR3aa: ASSTRQGLGYT
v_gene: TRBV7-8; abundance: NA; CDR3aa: ASSPPLGTGERGTQY
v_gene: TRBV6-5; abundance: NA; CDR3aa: ASSQRGTDPYEQY
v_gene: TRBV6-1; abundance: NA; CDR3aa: ASSDFSGANVLT
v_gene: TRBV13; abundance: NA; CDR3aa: ASSLNSAGGPYEQY
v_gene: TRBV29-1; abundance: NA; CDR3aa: SVNTGPATNEKLF
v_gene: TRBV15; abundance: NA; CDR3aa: ATSSQPQGTGQPQH
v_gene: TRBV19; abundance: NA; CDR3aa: ASGPSGGNYNEQF
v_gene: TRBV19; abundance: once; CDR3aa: ASSKGVRDRPYEQY
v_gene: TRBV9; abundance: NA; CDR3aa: ASSVDITGGGETQY
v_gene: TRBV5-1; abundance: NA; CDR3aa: ASSRRTALRMDTQY
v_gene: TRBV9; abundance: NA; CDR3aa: ASSVVGQLNEQF
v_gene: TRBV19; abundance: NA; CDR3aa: ASSISSLTGNYGYT
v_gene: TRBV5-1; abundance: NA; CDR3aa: ASSLGDSTDTQY
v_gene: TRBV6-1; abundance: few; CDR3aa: ASSEHGTGGVQPQH
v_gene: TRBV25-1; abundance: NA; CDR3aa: ASSGTVYNEQF
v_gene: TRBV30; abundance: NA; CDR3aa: AWSYSGANVLT
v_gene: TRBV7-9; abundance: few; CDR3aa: ARAMVTGGMNTEAF
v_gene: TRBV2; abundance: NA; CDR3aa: ASKGDQGTQY
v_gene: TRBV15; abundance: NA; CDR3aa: ATNQPGTYEQY